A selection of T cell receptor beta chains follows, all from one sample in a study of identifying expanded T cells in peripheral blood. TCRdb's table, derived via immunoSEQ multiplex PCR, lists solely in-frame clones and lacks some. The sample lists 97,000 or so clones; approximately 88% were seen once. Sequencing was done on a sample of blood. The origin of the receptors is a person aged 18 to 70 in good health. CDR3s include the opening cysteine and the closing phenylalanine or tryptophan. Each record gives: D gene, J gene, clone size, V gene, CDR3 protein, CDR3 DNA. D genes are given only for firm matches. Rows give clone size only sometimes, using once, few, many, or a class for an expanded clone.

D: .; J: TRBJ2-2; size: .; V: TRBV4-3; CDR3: CASSQATGTNTGELFF; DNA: TGCGCCAGCAGCCAGGCTACCGGGACGAACACCGGGGAGCTGTTTTTT
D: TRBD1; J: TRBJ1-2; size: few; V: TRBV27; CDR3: CASSLSGGTNGYTF; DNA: TGTGCCAGCAGTTTGTCAGGGGGCACGAATGGCTACACCTTC
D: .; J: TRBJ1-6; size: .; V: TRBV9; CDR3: CASSRSPGASPLHF; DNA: TGTGCCAGCAGCCGCTCTCCGGGGGCTTCACCCCTCCACTTT
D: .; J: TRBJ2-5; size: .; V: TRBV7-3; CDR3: CASSPAPSGQETQYF; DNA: TGTGCCAGCAGCCCGGCTCCGAGCGGGCAAGAGACCCAGTACTTC
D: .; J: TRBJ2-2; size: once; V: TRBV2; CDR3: CASSGPLTTGELFF; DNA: TGTGCCAGCAGTGGTCCACTTACTACCGGGGAGCTGTTTTTT
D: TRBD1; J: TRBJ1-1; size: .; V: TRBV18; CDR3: CASSPQGGQDEAFF; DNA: TGTGCCAGCTCACCCCAGGGGGGGCAGGATGAAGCTTTCTTT
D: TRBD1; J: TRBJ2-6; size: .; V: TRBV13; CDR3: CASSLYGQGITGANVLTF; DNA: TGTGCCAGCAGCTTATATGGACAGGGGATCACTGGGGCCAACGTCCTGACTTTC
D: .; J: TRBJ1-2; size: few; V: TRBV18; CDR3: CASSPLAGYTF; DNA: TGTGCCAGCTCACCCCTAGCGGGCTACACCTTC
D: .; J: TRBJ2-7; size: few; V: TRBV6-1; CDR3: CASSETAHTYEQYF; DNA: TGTGCCAGCAGTGAAACAGCCCACACCTACGAGCAGTACTTC
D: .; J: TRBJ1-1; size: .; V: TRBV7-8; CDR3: CASSLLGPGTEAFF; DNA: TGTGCCAGCAGCTTATTGGGTCCGGGAACTGAAGCTTTCTTT
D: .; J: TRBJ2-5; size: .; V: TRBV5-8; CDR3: CASSLVTAFQETQYF; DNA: TGTGCCAGCAGCTTAGTGACAGCGTTCCAAGAGACCCAGTACTTC
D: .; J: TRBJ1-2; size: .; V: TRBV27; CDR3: CASSLFQDYGYTF; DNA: TGTGCCAGCAGTTTATTCCAGGATTATGGCTACACCTTC
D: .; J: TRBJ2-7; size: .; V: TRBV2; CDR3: CASTQGGLGEQYF; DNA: TGTGCCAGCACTCAAGGGGGGCTGGGCGAGCAGTACTTC
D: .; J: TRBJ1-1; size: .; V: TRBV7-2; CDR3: CASTLGGIYTEAFF; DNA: TGTGCCAGCACCCTCGGGGGGATTTACACTGAAGCTTTCTTT
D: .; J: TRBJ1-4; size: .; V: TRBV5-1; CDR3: CASSQGTAGEKLFF; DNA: TGCGCCAGCAGCCAAGGGACGGCGGGGGAAAAACTGTTTTTT
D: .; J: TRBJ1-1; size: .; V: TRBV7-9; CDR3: CASSLVTEAFF; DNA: TGTGCCAGCAGCTTAGTAACTGAAGCTTTCTTT
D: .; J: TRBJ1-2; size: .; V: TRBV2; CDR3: CASSEAGGRLYGYTF; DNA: TGTGCCAGCAGTGAAGCGGGGGGTAGGCTATATGGCTACACCTTC
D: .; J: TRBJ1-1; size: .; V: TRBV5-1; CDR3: CASSSDGRPTNTEAFF; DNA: TGCGCCAGCAGCTCCGACGGGAGGCCCACAAACACTGAAGCTTTCTTT
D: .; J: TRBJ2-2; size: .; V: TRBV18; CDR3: CASSPSDSANTGELFF; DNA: TGTGCCAGCTCACCTTCGGACAGCGCGAACACCGGGGAGCTGTTTTTT
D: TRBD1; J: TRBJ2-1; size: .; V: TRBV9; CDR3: CASSIRTGAIGNEQFF; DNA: TGTGCCAGCAGCATTAGGACAGGGGCGATTGGTAATGAGCAGTTCTTC
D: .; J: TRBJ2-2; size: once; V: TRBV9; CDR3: CASSVSTISGELFF; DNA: TGTGCCAGCAGCGTTAGTACCATATCCGGGGAGCTGTTTTTT
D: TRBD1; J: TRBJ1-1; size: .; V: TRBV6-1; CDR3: CASLARGTMNTEAFF; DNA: TGTGCCAGCCTAGCCAGGGGGACGATGAACACTGAAGCTTTCTTT
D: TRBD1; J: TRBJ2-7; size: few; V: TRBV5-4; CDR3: CASSQGQGGREQYF; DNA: TGTGCCAGCAGCCAGGGACAGGGTGGGCGCGAGCAGTACTTC
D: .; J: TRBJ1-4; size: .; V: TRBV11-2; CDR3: CASSAGPSLEKLFF; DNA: TGTGCCAGCAGCGCCGGGCCTTCGTTGGAAAAACTGTTTTTT
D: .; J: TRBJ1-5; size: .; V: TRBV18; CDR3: CASSITGPNQPQHF; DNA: TGTGCCAGCTCTATTACAGGGCCAAATCAGCCCCAGCATTTT